These 23 T cell receptor beta chains were all obtained from the same sample, sequenced in a study of blood T cell repertoires in COVID-19 (dated by TCRdb to 2018 to 2020). Receptor amplification or capture employed the immunoSEQ multiplex PCR assay. Not all clones reach the TCRdb copy of this immuneACCESS table, which keeps in-frame sequences only. Checked studies attribute under half of the gap to unresolved V genes and leave the rest unexplained. Across this sample there are about 220,000 clones, with roughly nine tenths seen only once. About 3.3% of the sample is taken by the ten largest. The sample consisted of PBMCs or T cells enriched from blood (not recorded which). These receptors originate from a woman aged 18-30 years in a cohort exposed to, infected with or recovered from COVID-19 (not recorded which).

V usage is TRBV24-1 and J usage is TRBJ1-5; D not certain. Trimming took 7 bases from V and 0 from J, leaving 3 bases between them. Per germline, CDR1 KGHDR and CDR2 SFDVKD. The CDR3 loop spans 12 amino acids. For the CDR3, the DNA is TGTGCCACCAGCAATAGCAATCAGCCCCAGCATTTT. Its translation: CATSNSNQPQHF.

J is TRBJ1-6 and V is TRBV5-1; TRBD1 aligns across 7 bases. The CDR3 covers 15 residues. Germline V gives CDR1 SGHRS, CDR2 YFSETQ. After removal of 0 bases from V and 8 bases from J, the junction contained 5 bases not matched to a gene. In DNA form, the CDR3 reads TGCGCCAGCAGCTTGGAGGAGGGACAGTATTCACCCCTCCACTTT. Translation: CASSLEEGQYSPLHF.

The CDR3 region is CASSQLTGGGQPQHF. As DNA, the CDR3 is TGTGCCAGCAGCCAACTTACAGGGGGCGGTCAGCCCCAGCATTTT. The V and J genes are TRBV4-2 and TRBJ1-5; 9 nucleotides agree with TRBD1. This CDR3 has 15 residues. Germline assignment: CDR1 LGHNA and CDR2 YNFKEQ. Trimming took 2 bases from V and 6 from J; bases not matched to a gene: 5.

The rearrangement joins TRBV28 to TRBJ2-7; TRBD2 matches 7 bases. The germline CDR1 and CDR2 sequences are MDHEN and SYDVKM. Trimming cost V 2 bases and J 4 bases; bases outside gene matches: 5. The CDR3 runs 14 residues. The CDR3 DNA is TGTGCCAGCAGTTTAAACCCTAGCGGTTACGAGCAGTACTTC. Protein product: CASSLNPSGYEQYF.

This chain links TRBV10-1 with TRBJ2-7; 8 bases agree with TRBD2. The germline V gene has CDR1 WNHNN and CDR2 SYGVQD (reference sequence). J lost 0 bases, V lost 2 bases, and 0 bases had no gene match. The CDR3 extends over 14 amino acids. CDR3 DNA: TGCGCCAGCAGTGAGCGGGGGGGCTCCTACGAGCAGTACTTC. Translating it yields CASSERGGSYEQYF.

J is TRBJ1-3 and V is TRBV15; D not certain. The germline CDR1 and CDR2 sequences are LNHNV and YYDKDF (reference sequence). The V end was cut by 5 bases, the J end by 4 bases, with 15 bases between. The CDR3 is 15 amino acids. CDR3 sequence (DNA): TGTGCCACCAGCCCTAGTTTGTTCTCGGGAAACACCATATATTTT. Translation: CATSPSLFSGNTIYF.

This clone was detected a few times. V is TRBV12-3 or TRBV12-4 and J is TRBJ1-2; D might be TRBD1 (6 bases). This CDR3 has 13 amino acids. The V gene lost 7 bases and the J gene lost 2 bases, with 11 bases spanning the gap. CDR3 amino acids: CASTPGTNYGYTF. The CDR3 nucleotides are TGTGCCAGCACCCCCGGGACAAACTATGGCTACACCTTC.

This sequence joins TRBV7-3 and TRBJ1-4; weak D call: TRBD1 (5 bases). Germline CDR1 reads SGHTA; CDR2 reads FQGTGA. V gave up 0 bases and J gave up 7 bases, with 12 bases separating them. The CDR3 consists of 15 residues. The CDR3 is CASSLTGSGGEKLFF. CDR3 nucleotide sequence: TGTGCCAGCAGCTTAACGGGTTCCGGGGGTGAAAAACTGTTTTTT.

J is TRBJ2-5 and V is TRBV18, with 7 bases that match TRBD2. Germline values: CDR1 KGHSH, CDR2 LQKENI. The V and J ends lost 3 bases and 1 base, in that order; junction bases with no gene match: 11. CDR3 length: 17 amino acids. CDR3 DNA: TGTGCCAGCTCACCCCGGACTAGTCAGGAAATCCAAGAGACCCAGTACTTC. Amino acids: CASSPRTSQEIQETQYF.

The DNA for the CDR3 is TGTGCCAGCAGTCCGACAGGAGTTGGGGCCAACGTCCTGACTTTC. Translating it yields CASSPTGVGANVLTF. The chain carries TRBV2 and TRBJ2-6; D is possibly TRBD1 (6 bases). The V and J ends lost 5 bases and 3 bases respectively, with 11 bases between them. Germline lookup yields CDR1 SNHLY and CDR2 FYNNEI. The CDR3 has 15 residues.

The J gene is TRBJ2-3, the V gene TRBV19, with D perhaps TRBD2 (6 bases). The CDR3 totals 15 residues. Germline loops: CDR1 LNHDA, CDR2 SQIVND (reference sequence). Trimming cost V 3 bases and J 2 bases, with 12 bases left between them. The CDR3 nucleotides read TGTGCCAGTAGTATGGGGGGAGGACTCACAGATACGCAGTATTTT. The encoded protein is CASSMGGGLTDTQYF.

The gene calls are TRBV27 and TRBJ2-1; D is undetermined. This CDR3 is built from 11 residues. CDR1 is MNHEY and CDR2 is SMNVEV in the germline V gene (reference sequence). V lost 6 bases and J 8 bases, leaving 8 bases between the germline ends. CDR3 protein: CASSYEDEQFF. Written as DNA, the CDR3 is TGTGCCAGCAGCTACGAGGATGAGCAGTTCTTC.

J is TRBJ1-5 and V is TRBV28; D not resolved. Germline CDR1 is MDHEN and CDR2 is SYDVKM. The CDR3 is 14 amino acids. V was shortened by 6 bases and J by 1 base, with 10 bases between the two germline ends. CDR3 nucleotide sequence: TGTGCCAGCAGCCCCCTCGGGAGCAATCAGCCCCAGCATTTT. It translates to CASSPLGSNQPQHF.

This chain joins TRBV4-1 and TRBJ1-2; 7 nucleotides match TRBD1. J lost 2 bases, V lost 4 bases, and 10 bases had no gene match. This CDR3 comprises 16 residues. In germline, CDR1 is MGHRA, CDR2 YSYEKL. The CDR3 DNA follows: TGCGCCAGCAGCCTACTAGGACAGGAAGCAAACTATGGCTACACCTTC. Its translation is CASSLLGQEANYGYTF.

The chain employs TRBV7-9 and TRBJ2-1; D call uncertain. CDR1 is SEHNR, CDR2 FQNEAQ, per germline (reference sequence). The CDR3 is 15 residues long. The germline V and J ends were trimmed by 5 bases and 16 bases, with 27 bases remaining between them. The chain's CDR3 is CASSPLSSSHDFVFF. CDR3 sequence (DNA): TGTGCCAGCAGCCCCCTGAGCAGTTCTCACGACTTCGTATTCTTC.

This chain joins TRBV6-4 and TRBJ2-3; 12 nucleotides match TRBD2. The CDR3 extends over 16 amino acids. The ends lost 3 bases at V and 4 bases at J; junction bases unmatched: 5. From germline, CDR1 is MRHNA and CDR2 SNTAGT. In DNA, the CDR3 is TGTGCCAGCAGTGAAAGGCTAGCGGGAGGGCCAGATACGCAGTATTTT. Its protein product is CASSERLAGGPDTQYF.

This clone showed up just a few times. The chain carries TRBV6-6 and TRBJ2-2, with no clear D. This CDR3 has 14 amino acids. Deletions cut 6 bases from V and 4 bases from J, with 12 bases between. Per germline, CDR1 MNHNY and CDR2 SVGAGI (reference sequence). The DNA for the CDR3 is TGTGCCAGCAGCGGGTTGGGTAGCACCGGGGAGCTGTTTTTT. Protein sequence: CASSGLGSTGELFF.

J is TRBJ1-3 and V is TRBV5-1; perhaps TRBD1 as D (6 bases). V lost 4 bases, J lost 0 bases, and 14 bases lay in between. CDR1 and CDR2 (germline): SGHRS, YFSETQ. The length of the CDR3 is 16 residues. Here the CDR3 DNA reads TGCGCCAGCAGCCTCGAGGGGGTGAACTCTGGAAACACCATATATTTT. Its protein product is CASSLEGVNSGNTIYF.

The chain combines TRBV5-1 with TRBJ1-5; 7 bases match TRBD1. CDR1 is SGHRS, CDR2 YFSETQ, per germline. This CDR3 is 15 amino acids long. V lost 0 bases, J lost 3 bases, and 3 bases stayed unmatched. In DNA, the CDR3 is TGCGCCAGCAGCTTGGCGGGACAGTTCAATCAGCCCCAGCATTTT. Its translation: CASSLAGQFNQPQHF.

The chain uses TRBV5-4 and TRBJ2-7; D might be TRBD1 (6 bases). This CDR3 contains 16 residues. Germline assignment: CDR1 SGHNT and CDR2 YYREEE (reference sequence). V lost 1 base, J lost 1 base, and 15 bases lay in between. DNA of the CDR3: TGTGCCAGCAGCTTGAATCCCGACAGGACTTCCTACGAGCAGTACTTC. Amino acids: CASSLNPDRTSYEQYF.

V is TRBV3-1 (or the pseudogene TRBV3-2) and J is TRBJ1-1; D perhaps matches TRBD1 (6 bases). The V end was cut by 3 bases, the J end by 4 bases, with 12 bases between. Germline loops: CDR1 LGHDT, CDR2 YNNKEL (reference sequence). This CDR3 comprises 14 residues. CDR3 nucleotides: TGTGCCAGCAGCCACTGGACAGATCCCACTGAAGCTTTCTTT. This sequence encodes CASSHWTDPTEAFF.

The chain joins TRBV3-1 (or the pseudogene TRBV3-2) to TRBJ1-4, with TRBD1 matching 10 bases. Germline lookup yields CDR1 LGHDT and CDR2 YNNKEL (reference sequence). This CDR3 comprises 16 residues. V dropped 3 bases and J dropped 7; count of bases not matched to a gene: 8. CDR3 sequence reads: CASSHTTGGGFEKLFF. DNA of the CDR3: TGTGCCAGCAGCCACACGACAGGGGGCGGGTTTGAAAAACTGTTTTTT.

This chain's CDR3 is CASSYSSQVFNTIYF. CDR3 nucleotides: TGTGCCAGCAGTTACTCGAGCCAGGTCTTCAACACCATATATTTT. The chain combines TRBV6-5 with TRBJ1-3; no definite D call. The V gene's germline CDR1 is MNHEY and CDR2 SVGAGI. Trimming removed 0 bases from V and 7 bases from J, with 13 bases in between. There are 15 residues in the CDR3.